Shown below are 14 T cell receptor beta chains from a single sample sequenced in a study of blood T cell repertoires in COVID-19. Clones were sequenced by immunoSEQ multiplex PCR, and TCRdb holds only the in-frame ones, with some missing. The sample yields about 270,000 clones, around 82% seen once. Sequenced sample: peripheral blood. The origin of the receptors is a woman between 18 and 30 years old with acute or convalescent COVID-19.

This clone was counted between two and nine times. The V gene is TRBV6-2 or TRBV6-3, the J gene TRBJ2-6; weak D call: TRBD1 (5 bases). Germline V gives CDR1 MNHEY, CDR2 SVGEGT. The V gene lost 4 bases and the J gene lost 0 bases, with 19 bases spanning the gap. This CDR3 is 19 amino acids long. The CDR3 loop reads CASSSQVWGPNSGANVLTF. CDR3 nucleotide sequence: TGTGCCAGCAGTTCCCAGGTCTGGGGCCCAAACTCTGGGGCCAACGTCCTGACTTTC.

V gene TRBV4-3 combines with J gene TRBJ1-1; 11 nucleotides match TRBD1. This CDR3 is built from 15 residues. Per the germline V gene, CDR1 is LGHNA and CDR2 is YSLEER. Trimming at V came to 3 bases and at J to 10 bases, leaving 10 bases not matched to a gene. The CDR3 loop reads CASSHMDRGLEGAFF. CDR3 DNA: TGCGCCAGCAGCCATATGGACAGGGGGCTAGAGGGAGCTTTCTTT.

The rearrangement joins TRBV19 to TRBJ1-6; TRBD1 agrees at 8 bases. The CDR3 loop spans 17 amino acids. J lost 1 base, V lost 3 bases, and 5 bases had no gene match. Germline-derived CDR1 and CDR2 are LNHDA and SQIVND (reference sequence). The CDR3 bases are TGTGCCAGTAGTATCGTTACAGGGGGATCCTATAATTCACCCCTCCACTTT. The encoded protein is CASSIVTGGSYNSPLHF.

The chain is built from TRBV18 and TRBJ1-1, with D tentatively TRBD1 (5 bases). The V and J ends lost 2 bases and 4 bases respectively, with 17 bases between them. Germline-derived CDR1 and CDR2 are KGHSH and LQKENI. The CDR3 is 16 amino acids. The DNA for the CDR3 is TGTGCCAGCTCACCAGAGTACCCCAGGGATGGCACTGAAGCTTTCTTT. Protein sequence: CASSPEYPRDGTEAFF.

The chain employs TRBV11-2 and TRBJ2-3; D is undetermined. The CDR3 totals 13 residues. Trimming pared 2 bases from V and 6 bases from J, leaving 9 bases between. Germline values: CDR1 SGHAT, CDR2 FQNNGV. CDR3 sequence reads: CASSLRILDTQYF. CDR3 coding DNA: TGTGCCAGCAGCTTACGTATTCTGGATACGCAGTATTTT.

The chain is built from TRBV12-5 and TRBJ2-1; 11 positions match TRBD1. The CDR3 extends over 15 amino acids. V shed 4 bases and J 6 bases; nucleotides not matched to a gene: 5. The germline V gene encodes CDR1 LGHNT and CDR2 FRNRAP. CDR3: CASGWDRGGFNEQFF. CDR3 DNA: TGTGCTAGTGGTTGGGACAGGGGGGGATTCAATGAGCAGTTCTTC.

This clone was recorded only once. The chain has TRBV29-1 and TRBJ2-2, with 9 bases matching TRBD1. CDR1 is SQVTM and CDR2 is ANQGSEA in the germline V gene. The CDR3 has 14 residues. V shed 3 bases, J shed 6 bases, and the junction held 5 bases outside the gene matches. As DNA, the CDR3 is TGCAGCGTTGAGGGACAGGGCATCGCCGGGGAGCTGTTTTTT. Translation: CSVEGQGIAGELFF.

The CDR3 is CASTDSGRPTSGELFF. DNA for the CDR3: TGTGCCAGCACCGATAGCGGGAGGCCCACGTCCGGGGAGCTGTTTTTT. The V gene is TRBV28, the J gene TRBJ2-2; the match to TRBD2 covers 10 bases. V was pared by 7 bases and J by 6 bases, with 11 bases of the junction left unmatched. Germline assignment: CDR1 MDHEN and CDR2 SYDVKM. The CDR3 length is 16 residues. The complete variable domain, with remaining parts taken from reference TRBV28 and TRBJ2-2, reads DVKVTQSSRYLVKRTGEKVFLECVQDMDHENMFWYRQDPGLGLRLIYFSYDVKMKEKGDIPEGYSVSREKKERFSLILESASTNQTSMYLCASTDSGRPTSGELFFGEGSRLTVL.

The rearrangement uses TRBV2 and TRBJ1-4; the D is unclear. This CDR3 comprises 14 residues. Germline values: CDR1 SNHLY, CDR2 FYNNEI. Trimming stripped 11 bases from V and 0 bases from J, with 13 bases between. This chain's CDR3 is CADERSPTNEKLFF. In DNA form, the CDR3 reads TGTGCCGACGAAAGGAGTCCAACTAATGAAAAACTGTTTTTT.

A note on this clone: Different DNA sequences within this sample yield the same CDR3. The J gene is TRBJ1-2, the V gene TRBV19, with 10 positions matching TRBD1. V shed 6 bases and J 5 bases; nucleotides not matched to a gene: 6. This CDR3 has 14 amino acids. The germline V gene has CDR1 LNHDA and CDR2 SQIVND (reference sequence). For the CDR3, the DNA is TGTGCCAGTAGGGACCGGGACAGGGGATATGGCTACACCTTC. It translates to CASRDRDRGYGYTF. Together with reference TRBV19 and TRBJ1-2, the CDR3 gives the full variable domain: DGGITQSPKYLFRKEGQNVTLSCEQNLNHDAMYWYRQDPGQGLRLIYYSQIVNDFQKGDIAEGYSVSREKKESFPLTVTSAQKNPTAFYLCASRDRDRGYGYTFGSGTRLTVV.

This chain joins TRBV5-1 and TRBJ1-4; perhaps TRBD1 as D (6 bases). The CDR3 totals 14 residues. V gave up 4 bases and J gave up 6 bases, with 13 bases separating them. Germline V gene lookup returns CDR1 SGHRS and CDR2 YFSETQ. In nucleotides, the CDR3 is TGCGCCAGCAGCCCGGACAGCGTTTATGAAAAACTGTTTTTT. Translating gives CASSPDSVYEKLFF. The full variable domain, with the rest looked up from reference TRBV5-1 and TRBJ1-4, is KAGVTQTPRYLIKTRGQQVTLSCSPISGHRSVSWYQQTPGQGLQFLFEYFSETQRNKGNFPGRFSGRQFSNSRSEMNVSTLELGDSALYLCASSPDSVYEKLFFGSGTQLSVL.

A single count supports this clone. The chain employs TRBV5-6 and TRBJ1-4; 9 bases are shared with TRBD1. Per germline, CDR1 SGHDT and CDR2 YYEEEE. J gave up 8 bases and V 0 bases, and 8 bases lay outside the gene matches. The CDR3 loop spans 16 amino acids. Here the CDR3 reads CASSLAWGQGNEKLFF. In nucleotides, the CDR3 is TGTGCCAGCAGCTTGGCCTGGGGACAGGGTAACGAAAAACTGTTTTTT.

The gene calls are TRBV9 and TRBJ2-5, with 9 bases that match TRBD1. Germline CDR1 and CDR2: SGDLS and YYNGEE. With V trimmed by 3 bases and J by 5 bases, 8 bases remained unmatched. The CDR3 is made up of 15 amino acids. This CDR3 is CASSAITGGKETQYF. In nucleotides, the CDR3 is TGTGCCAGCAGCGCCATCACAGGGGGCAAGGAGACCCAGTACTTC.

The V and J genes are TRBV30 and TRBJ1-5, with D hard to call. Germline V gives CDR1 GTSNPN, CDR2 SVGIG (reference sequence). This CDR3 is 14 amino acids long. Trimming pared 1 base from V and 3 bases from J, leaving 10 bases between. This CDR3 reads CAWSGWGDNQPQHF. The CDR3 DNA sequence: TGTGCCTGGAGTGGGTGGGGAGACAATCAGCCCCAGCATTTT.